Listed below are T cell receptor beta chains from one sample, sequenced in a study of cytomegalovirus exposure and HLA in healthy donors. The data were produced by immunoSEQ multiplex PCR, yet TCRdb's version contains in-frame clones alone and is incomplete. The sample carries about 200,000 clones, more than 80% recorded once. Sequenced input: PBMCs. The source of these receptors is a man between 25 and 39 years old in good health and CMV-seronegative. Each CDR3 is given with its conserved first and last residue. D genes are given only for firm matches. Clone size is shown for a subset of rows, as once, few, many or a class of expanded clone.

clone_size: few
d_call: NA
v_call: TRBV4-1
cdr3_aa: CASSQDTGVGTYEQYF

clone_size: NA
d_call: NA
v_call: TRBV2
cdr3_aa: CASLRGLYEKLFF

clone_size: NA
d_call: TRBD2
v_call: TRBV6-5
cdr3_aa: CASSYERGTDTQYF

clone_size: few
d_call: NA
v_call: TRBV6-1
cdr3_aa: CASSDFLKTLYEQYF

clone_size: NA
d_call: NA
v_call: TRBV5-6
cdr3_aa: CASSLERQHGYTF

clone_size: NA
d_call: NA
v_call: TRBV6-5
cdr3_aa: CASSYRGKYEQYF

clone_size: NA
d_call: NA
v_call: TRBV18
cdr3_aa: CASSPQSTQSNYGYTF

clone_size: NA
d_call: NA
v_call: TRBV5-1
cdr3_aa: CASSLAGYSPLHF

clone_size: NA
d_call: NA
v_call: TRBV28
cdr3_aa: CASSFLERKNIQYF

clone_size: NA
d_call: TRBD2
v_call: TRBV5-1
cdr3_aa: CASSLLAGGSTDTQYF

clone_size: NA
d_call: NA
v_call: TRBV28
cdr3_aa: CASTFGGHTEAFF

clone_size: NA
d_call: TRBD2
v_call: TRBV28
cdr3_aa: CASRRLAGAGETQYF

clone_size: NA
d_call: TRBD2
v_call: TRBV6-5
cdr3_aa: CASSYGGGGVYEQYF

clone_size: NA
d_call: TRBD1
v_call: TRBV9
cdr3_aa: CASSYLQGATGANVLTF

clone_size: NA
d_call: NA
v_call: TRBV7-9
cdr3_aa: CASQEDSYPYEQYF

clone_size: NA
d_call: NA
v_call: TRBV29-1
cdr3_aa: CSAWEFGYEQYF

clone_size: NA
d_call: TRBD1
v_call: TRBV4-1
cdr3_aa: CASSQDGGDRAGETQYF

clone_size: NA
d_call: NA
v_call: TRBV6-5
cdr3_aa: CASSYSKGGIAGELFF

clone_size: NA
d_call: TRBD2
v_call: TRBV28
cdr3_aa: CASKRGVAHTQYF

clone_size: NA
d_call: NA
v_call: TRBV2
cdr3_aa: CASSDPAREQYF

clone_size: NA
d_call: TRBD1
v_call: TRBV6-6
cdr3_aa: CASRGQGKAKNIQYF

clone_size: NA
d_call: NA
v_call: TRBV7-8
cdr3_aa: CASSFRETQYF

clone_size: NA
d_call: NA
v_call: TRBV18
cdr3_aa: CASSRNSGDTEAFF

clone_size: NA
d_call: NA
v_call: TRBV5-1
cdr3_aa: CASSLEGVGLNTDTQYF

clone_size: NA
d_call: NA
v_call: TRBV13
cdr3_aa: CASSLAGVYEQYF